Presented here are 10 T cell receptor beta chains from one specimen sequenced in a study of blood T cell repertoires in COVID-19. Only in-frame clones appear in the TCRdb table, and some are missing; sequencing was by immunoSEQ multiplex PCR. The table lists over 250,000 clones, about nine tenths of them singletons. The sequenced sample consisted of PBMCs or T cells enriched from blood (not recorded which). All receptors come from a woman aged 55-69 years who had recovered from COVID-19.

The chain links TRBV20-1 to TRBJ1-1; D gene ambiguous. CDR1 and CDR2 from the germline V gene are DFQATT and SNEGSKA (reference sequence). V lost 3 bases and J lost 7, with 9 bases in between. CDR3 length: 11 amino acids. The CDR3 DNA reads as TGCAGTGCTAGCGCGCGGCTTGAAGCTTTCTTT. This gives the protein CSASARLEAFF.

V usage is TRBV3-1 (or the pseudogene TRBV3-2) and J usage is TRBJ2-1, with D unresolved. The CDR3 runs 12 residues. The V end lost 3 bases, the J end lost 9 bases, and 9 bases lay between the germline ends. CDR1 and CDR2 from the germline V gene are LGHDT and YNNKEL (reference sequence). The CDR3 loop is CASSHFTGEQFF. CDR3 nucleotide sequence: TGTGCCAGCAGCCACTTCACGGGTGAGCAGTTCTTC.

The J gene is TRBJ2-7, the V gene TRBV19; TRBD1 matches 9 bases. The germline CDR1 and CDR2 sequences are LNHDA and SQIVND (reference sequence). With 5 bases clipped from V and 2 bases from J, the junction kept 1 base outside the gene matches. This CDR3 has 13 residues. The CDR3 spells CASSGTGTYEQYF. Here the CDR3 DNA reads TGTGCCAGTAGTGGGACAGGGACCTACGAGCAGTACTTC. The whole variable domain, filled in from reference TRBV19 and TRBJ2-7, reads DGGITQSPKYLFRKEGQNVTLSCEQNLNHDAMYWYRQDPGQGLRLIYYSQIVNDFQKGDIAEGYSVSREKKESFPLTVTSAQKNPTAFYLCASSGTGTYEQYFGPGTRLTVT.

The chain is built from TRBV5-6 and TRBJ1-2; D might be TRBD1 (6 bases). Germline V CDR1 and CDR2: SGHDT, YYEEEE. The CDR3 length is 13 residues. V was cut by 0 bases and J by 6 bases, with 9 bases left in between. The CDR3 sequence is CASSLVQGDGYTF. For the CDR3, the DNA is TGTGCCAGCAGCTTGGTACAGGGAGATGGCTACACCTTC.

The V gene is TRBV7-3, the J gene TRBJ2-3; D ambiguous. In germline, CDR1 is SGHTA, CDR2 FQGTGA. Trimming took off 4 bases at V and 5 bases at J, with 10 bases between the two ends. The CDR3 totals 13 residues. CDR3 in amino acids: CASSSLLGDTQYF. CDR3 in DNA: TGTGCCAGCAGCTCGCTCCTCGGAGATACGCAGTATTTT.

CDR3: CASSLGLAGKTGELFF. The CDR3 DNA follows: TGCGCCAGCAGCCTCGGACTAGCGGGAAAAACCGGGGAGCTGTTTTTT. V gene TRBV5-1 combines with J gene TRBJ2-2; TRBD2 matches 12 bases. This CDR3 comprises 16 residues. CDR1 SGHRS and CDR2 YFSETQ come from the germline V gene. The ends lost 4 bases at V and 5 bases at J; junction bases unmatched: 6. Full variable domain (missing parts from reference TRBV5-1 and TRBJ2-2): KAGVTQTPRYLIKTRGQQVTLSCSPISGHRSVSWYQQTPGQGLQFLFEYFSETQRNKGNFPGRFSGRQFSNSRSEMNVSTLELGDSALYLCASSLGLAGKTGELFFGEGSRLTVL.

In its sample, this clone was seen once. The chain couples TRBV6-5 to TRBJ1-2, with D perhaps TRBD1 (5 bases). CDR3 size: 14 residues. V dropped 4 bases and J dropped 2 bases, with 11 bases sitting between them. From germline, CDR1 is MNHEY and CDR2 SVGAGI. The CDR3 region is CASSWAGPNYGYTF. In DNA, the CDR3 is TGTGCCAGCAGTTGGGCAGGGCCGAACTATGGCTACACCTTC.

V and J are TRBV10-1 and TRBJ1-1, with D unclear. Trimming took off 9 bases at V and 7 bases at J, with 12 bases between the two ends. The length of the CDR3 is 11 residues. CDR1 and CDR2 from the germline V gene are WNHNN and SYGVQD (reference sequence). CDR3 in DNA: TGCGCCAGAGGGAGGGTGGGTGAAGCTTTCTTT. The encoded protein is CARGRVGEAFF.

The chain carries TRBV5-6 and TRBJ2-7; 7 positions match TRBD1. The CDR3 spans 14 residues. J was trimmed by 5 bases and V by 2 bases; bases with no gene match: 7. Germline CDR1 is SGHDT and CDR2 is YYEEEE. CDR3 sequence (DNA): TGTGCCAGCAGCTTCGTGGACAGGCGACACGAGCAGTACTTC. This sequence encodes CASSFVDRRHEQYF.

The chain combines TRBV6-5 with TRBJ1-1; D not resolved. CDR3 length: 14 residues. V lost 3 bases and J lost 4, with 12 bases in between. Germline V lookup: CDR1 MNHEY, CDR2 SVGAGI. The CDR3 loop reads CASSYGLGSTEAFF. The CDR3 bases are TGTGCCAGCAGTTATGGTTTGGGGAGCACTGAAGCTTTCTTT.